These 18 T cell receptor beta chains were sequenced from one sample in a study of a mutant IDH1 vaccine in newly diagnosed glioma. The time point denotes: week 47, end of study. Mutant IDH1 20-mer peptide, at 300 ug, made up each vaccine dose, with topical imiquimod. Assay used: immunoSEQ multiplex PCR; TCRdb lists only in-frame clones, some missing. The sample consists of tens of thousands of clones, roughly four fifths of them appearing once. Their cognate antigens are unknown. The specimen comprised PBMCs, sampled from a glioma patient whose treatment included an IDH1 peptide vaccine. The receptor source for this set is a woman aged 45-65 years with glioma.

This sequence joins TRBV19 and TRBJ1-4; 9 positions match TRBD1. With 3 bases clipped from V and 5 bases from J, the junction kept 4 bases outside the gene matches. Germline V lookup: CDR1 LNHDA, CDR2 SQIVND (reference sequence). There are 15 residues in the CDR3. In DNA form, the CDR3 reads TGTGCCAGTAGTATCCTACAGGGGGCGAATGAAAAACTGTTTTTT. Translated, it gives CASSILQGANEKLFF.

This clone was detected only a few times. The chain links TRBV5-1 to TRBJ2-7, with 7 nucleotides matching TRBD1. The CDR3 totals 15 residues. V was pared by 6 bases and J by 6 bases, with 15 bases of the junction left unmatched. The germline gives CDR1 SGHRS, CDR2 YFSETQ. The CDR3 spells CASTALTGTYGEQYF. CDR3 sequence (DNA): TGCGCCAGCACTGCTTTGACAGGGACCTATGGCGAGCAGTACTTC.

Only one count was recorded for this clone. The CDR3 is CATSRDLRGAAYGNTIYF. As DNA, the CDR3 is TGTGCCACCAGCAGAGATTTGAGGGGGGCGGCCTATGGAAACACCATATATTTT. This chain links TRBV15 with TRBJ1-3, with TRBD1 as a possible D gene (6 bases). Germline V lookup: CDR1 LNHNV, CDR2 YYDKDF (reference sequence). V lost 0 bases, J lost 3 bases, and 18 bases lay in between. The CDR3 has 18 amino acids.

V and J are TRBV10-1 and TRBJ2-7; 7 nucleotides agree with TRBD1. The CDR3 is made up of 14 amino acids. V was clipped by 7 bases and J by 8 bases; unmatched bases: 14. The V gene's germline CDR1 is WNHNN and CDR2 SYGVQD (reference sequence). CDR3 DNA sequence: TGCGCCAGCATCTCACGACAGGGTGAGACTCAGCAGTACTTC. This encodes CASISRQGETQQYF.

The chain is built from TRBV5-6 and TRBJ2-7; TRBD2 agrees at 9 bases. This CDR3 is 17 amino acids long. CDR1 is SGHDT, CDR2 YYEEEE, per germline. Trimming took 4 bases from V and 0 from J; bases not matched to a gene: 11. CDR3 protein: CASSLSFSGGRSYEQYF. The CDR3 coding sequence is TGTGCCAGCAGCCTCTCCTTTAGCGGGGGCCGCTCCTACGAGCAGTACTTC.

This chain connects TRBV7-9 to TRBJ1-1; the match to TRBD1 covers 9 bases. The germline CDR1 and CDR2 sequences are SEHNR and FQNEAQ (reference sequence). V dropped 5 bases and J dropped 0; count of bases not matched to a gene: 4. The length of the CDR3 is 15 residues. The DNA of the CDR3 is TGTGCCAGCAGCGCACAGGGGGCACTGAACACTGAAGCTTTCTTT. Translation: CASSAQGALNTEAFF.

The J gene is TRBJ1-3, the V gene TRBV7-9, with 8 bases fitting TRBD1. V trimming: 10 bases; J trimming: 8 bases; junction bases outside the gene matches: 7. CDR1 is SEHNR, CDR2 FQNEAQ, per germline (reference sequence). This CDR3 has 12 amino acids. The CDR3 nucleotides read TGTGCCACCGGACAGGGTGTGGACACCATATATTTT. It translates to CATGQGVDTIYF.

The V call is TRBV18, the J call TRBJ1-2, with D possibly matching TRBD1 (6 bases). Deletions cut 6 bases from V and 5 bases from J, with 13 bases between. Germline V gene lookup returns CDR1 KGHSH and CDR2 LQKENI. The CDR3 has 13 residues. CDR3 sequence reads: CASSAGGGYGYTF. CDR3 coding DNA: TGTGCCAGCTCGGCCGGAGGGGGATATGGCTACACCTTC.

The J gene is TRBJ2-7, the V gene TRBV2; either TRBD1 or TRBD2 may fit D (5 bases each). CDR3 length: 13 residues. CDR1 is SNHLY, CDR2 FYNNEI, per germline. Between the trimmed V and J ends, which lost 6 bases and 0 bases, there was a span of 9 bases. The CDR3 region has the DNA TGTGCCAGCAGGGATGGGGGCTCCTACGAGCAGTACTTC. Its protein product is CASRDGGSYEQYF.

The chain is built from TRBV7-2 and TRBJ2-7; no reliable D call. The V end was cut by 3 bases, the J end by 4 bases, with 10 bases between. CDR1 SGHTA and CDR2 FQGNSA come from the germline V gene. This CDR3 comprises 13 residues. CDR3 nucleotide sequence: TGTGCCAGCAGCTTGGACGGACGATACGAGCAGTACTTC. It encodes CASSLDGRYEQYF. Filled out from reference TRBV7-2 and TRBJ2-7, the complete variable domain reads GAGVSQSPSNKVTEKGKDVELRCDPISGHTALYWYRQSLGQGLEFLIYFQGNSAPDKSGLPSDRFSAERTGGSVSTLTIQRTQQEDSAVYLCASSLDGRYEQYFGPGTRLTVT.

The V and J genes are TRBV11-2 and TRBJ1-6, with D perhaps matching TRBD1 (5 bases). Germline values: CDR1 SGHAT, CDR2 FQNNGV. Trimming stripped 4 bases from V and 1 base from J, with 8 bases between. The length of the CDR3 is 15 residues. The CDR3 coding sequence is TGTGCCAGCAGCTCCGGGGGGTCCTATAATTCACCCCTCCACTTT. It encodes CASSSGGSYNSPLHF.

This clone showed up just a few times. This chain uses TRBV11-2 with TRBJ1-2; no clear D gene. In germline, CDR1 is SGHAT, CDR2 FQNNGV. The ends were cut back, 7 bases at V and 1 base at J, with 10 bases in the middle. The CDR3 has 13 residues. The CDR3 region is CASTTGGNYGYTF. The DNA for the CDR3 is TGTGCCAGCACCACGGGAGGTAACTATGGCTACACCTTC.

The gene calls are TRBV9 and TRBJ2-5; TRBD1 matches 7 bases. Germline-derived CDR1 and CDR2 are SGDLS and YYNGEE. V trimming: 0 bases; J trimming: 5 bases; junction bases outside the gene matches: 16. The CDR3 is made up of 18 amino acids. CDR3 in amino acids: CASSVGSGYTGVWETQYF. As DNA, the CDR3 is TGTGCCAGCAGCGTAGGATCCGGATACACAGGGGTATGGGAGACCCAGTACTTC.

The rearrangement uses TRBV10-3 and TRBJ1-2; TRBD1 agrees at 7 bases. This CDR3 has 13 amino acids. CDR1 is ENHRY and CDR2 is SYGVKD in the germline V gene. The V and J ends lost 4 bases and 7 bases, in that order; junction bases with no gene match: 6. CDR3 in amino acids: CAISVDRVSGYTF. The CDR3 DNA follows: TGTGCCATCAGTGTCGACAGGGTGAGTGGCTACACCTTC.

This sequence joins TRBV27 and TRBJ1-1; the D gene is possibly TRBD1 (5 bases). The CDR3 extends over 13 amino acids. V lost 2 bases and J lost 4, with 8 bases in between. In germline, CDR1 is MNHEY, CDR2 SMNVEV (reference sequence). The CDR3 here is CASSLIGGTEAFF. The CDR3 DNA reads TGTGCCAGCAGTTTAATCGGGGGCACTGAAGCTTTCTTT.

This chain uses TRBV7-9 with TRBJ2-2; D may be TRBD1 (7 bases). The germline V gene has CDR1 SEHNR and CDR2 FQNEAQ (reference sequence). V dropped 2 bases and J dropped 9 bases, with 19 bases sitting between them. The CDR3 sequence is 16 residues long. The CDR3 is CASSLWRGRRAWELFF. DNA for the CDR3: TGTGCCAGCAGCTTATGGAGGGGGCGACGTGCATGGGAGCTGTTTTTT.

This sequence joins TRBV6-5 and TRBJ1-1; D call uncertain. This CDR3 contains 13 residues. Trimming removed 6 bases at V and 3 bases at J, with 11 bases between. CDR1 MNHEY and CDR2 SVGAGI come from the germline V gene. This CDR3 reads CASRYQLYTEAFF. For the CDR3, the DNA is TGTGCCAGCAGGTACCAGCTCTACACTGAAGCTTTCTTT.

This clone was detected only once. The chain employs TRBV28 and TRBJ2-7; no firm D call. Germline V gene sequence: CDR1 MDHEN, CDR2 SYDVKM. V lost 3 bases to trimming and J lost 4 bases, with 13 bases between them. The CDR3 runs to 14 residues. The CDR3 nucleotides read TGTGCCAGCAGTTTTCTGGAGCCCATATACGAGCAGTACTTC. This codes for CASSFLEPIYEQYF.